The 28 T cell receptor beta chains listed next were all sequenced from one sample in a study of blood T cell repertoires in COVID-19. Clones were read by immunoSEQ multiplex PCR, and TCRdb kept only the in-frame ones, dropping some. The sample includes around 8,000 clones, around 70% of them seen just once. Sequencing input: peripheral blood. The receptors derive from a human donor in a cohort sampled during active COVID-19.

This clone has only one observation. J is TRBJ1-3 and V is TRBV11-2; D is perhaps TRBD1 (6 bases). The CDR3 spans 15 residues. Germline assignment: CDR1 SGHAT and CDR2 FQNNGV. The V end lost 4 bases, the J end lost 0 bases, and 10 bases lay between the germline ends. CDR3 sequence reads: CASSSQGSSGNTIYF. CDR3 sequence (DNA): TGTGCCAGCAGCTCACAGGGATCCTCTGGAAACACCATATATTTT.

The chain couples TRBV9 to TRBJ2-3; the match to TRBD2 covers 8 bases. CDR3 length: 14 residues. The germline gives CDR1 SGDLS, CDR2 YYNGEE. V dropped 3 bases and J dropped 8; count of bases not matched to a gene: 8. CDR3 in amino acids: CASSDGRARGTQYF. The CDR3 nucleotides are TGTGCCAGCAGCGACGGGAGGGCCCGCGGTACGCAGTATTTT. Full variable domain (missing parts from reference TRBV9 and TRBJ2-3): DSGVTQTPKHLITATGQRVTLRCSPRSGDLSVYWYQQSLDQGLQFLIQYYNGEERAKGNILERFSAQQFPDLHSELNLSSLELGDSALYFCASSDGRARGTQYFGPGTRLTVL.

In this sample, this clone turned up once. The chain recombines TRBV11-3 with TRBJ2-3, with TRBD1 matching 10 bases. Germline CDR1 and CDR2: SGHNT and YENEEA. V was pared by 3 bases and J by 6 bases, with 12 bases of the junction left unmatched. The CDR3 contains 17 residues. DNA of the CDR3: TGTGCCAGCAGCTTCCCGGGACAGGGGTATCGATTTGATACGCAGTATTTT. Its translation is CASSFPGQGYRFDTQYF.

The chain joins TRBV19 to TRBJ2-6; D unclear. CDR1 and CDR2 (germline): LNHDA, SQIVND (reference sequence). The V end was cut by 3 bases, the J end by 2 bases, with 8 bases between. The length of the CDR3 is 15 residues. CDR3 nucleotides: TGTGCCAGTAGTATTACAGTAGCTGGGGCCAACGTCCTGACTTTC. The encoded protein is CASSITVAGANVLTF.

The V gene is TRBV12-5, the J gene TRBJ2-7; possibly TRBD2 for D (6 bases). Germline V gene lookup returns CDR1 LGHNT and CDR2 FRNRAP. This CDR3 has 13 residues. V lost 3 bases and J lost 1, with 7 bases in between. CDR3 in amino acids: CASGLRGSYEQYF. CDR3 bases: TGTGCTAGTGGTTTACGGGGGTCCTACGAGCAGTACTTC.

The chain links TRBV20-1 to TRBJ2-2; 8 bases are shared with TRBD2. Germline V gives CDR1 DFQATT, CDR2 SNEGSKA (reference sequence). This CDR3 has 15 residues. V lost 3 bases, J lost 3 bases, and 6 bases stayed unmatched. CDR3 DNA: TGCAGTGCTAGTAGCCTAGCGGGCGACACCGGGGAGCTGTTTTTT. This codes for CSASSLAGDTGELFF.

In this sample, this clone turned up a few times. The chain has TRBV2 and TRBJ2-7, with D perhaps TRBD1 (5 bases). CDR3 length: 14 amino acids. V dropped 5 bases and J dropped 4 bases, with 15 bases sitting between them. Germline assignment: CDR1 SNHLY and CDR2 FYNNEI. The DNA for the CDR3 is TGTGCCAGCAGTTACTCTGGGGCTCCTTACGAGCAGTACTTC. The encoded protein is CASSYSGAPYEQYF.

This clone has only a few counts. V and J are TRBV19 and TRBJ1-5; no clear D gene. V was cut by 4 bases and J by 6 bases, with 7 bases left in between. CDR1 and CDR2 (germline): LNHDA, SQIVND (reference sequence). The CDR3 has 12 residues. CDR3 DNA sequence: TGTGCCAGTAGTAACTCCGGTCAGCCCCAGCATTTT. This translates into CASSNSGQPQHF.

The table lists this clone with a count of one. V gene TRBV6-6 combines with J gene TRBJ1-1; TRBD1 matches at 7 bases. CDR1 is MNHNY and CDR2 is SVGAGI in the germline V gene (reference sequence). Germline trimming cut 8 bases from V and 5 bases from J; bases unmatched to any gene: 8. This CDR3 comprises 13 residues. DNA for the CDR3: TGTGCCAGCGGAGGGGGCCAGGGGACTGAAGCTTTCTTT. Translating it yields CASGGGQGTEAFF.

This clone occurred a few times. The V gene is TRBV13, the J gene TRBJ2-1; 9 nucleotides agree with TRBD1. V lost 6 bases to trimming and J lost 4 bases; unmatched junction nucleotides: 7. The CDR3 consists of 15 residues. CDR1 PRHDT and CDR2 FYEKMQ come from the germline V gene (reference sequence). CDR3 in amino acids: CASSSGTGKYNEQFF. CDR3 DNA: TGTGCCAGCAGTTCCGGGACAGGGAAATACAATGAGCAGTTCTTC.

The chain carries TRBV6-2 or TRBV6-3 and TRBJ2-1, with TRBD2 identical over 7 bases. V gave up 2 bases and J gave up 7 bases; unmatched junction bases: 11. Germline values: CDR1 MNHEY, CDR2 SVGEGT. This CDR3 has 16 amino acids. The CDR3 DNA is TGTGCCAGCAGTTACGGGGGAGGGTCAGCGCGAAATGAGCAGTTCTTC. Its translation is CASSYGGGSARNEQFF.

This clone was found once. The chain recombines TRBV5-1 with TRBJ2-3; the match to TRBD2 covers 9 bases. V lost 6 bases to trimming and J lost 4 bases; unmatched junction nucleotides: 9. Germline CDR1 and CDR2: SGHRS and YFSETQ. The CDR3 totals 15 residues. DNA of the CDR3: TGCGCCAGCAAGCGGGGGGCAGGGGTAGCAGATACGCAGTATTTT. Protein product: CASKRGAGVADTQYF.

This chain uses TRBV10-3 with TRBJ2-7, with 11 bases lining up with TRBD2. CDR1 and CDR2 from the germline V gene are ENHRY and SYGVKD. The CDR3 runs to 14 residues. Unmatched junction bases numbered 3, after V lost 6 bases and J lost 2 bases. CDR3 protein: CAISLAGGAYEQYF. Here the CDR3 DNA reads TGTGCCATCAGCCTAGCGGGAGGCGCCTACGAGCAGTACTTC.

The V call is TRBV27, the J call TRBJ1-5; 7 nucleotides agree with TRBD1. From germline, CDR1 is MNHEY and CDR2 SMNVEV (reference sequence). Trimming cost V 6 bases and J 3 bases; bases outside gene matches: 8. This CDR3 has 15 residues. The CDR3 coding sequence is TGTGCCAGCAGCTTAGGGGGACAGAACAATCAGCCCCAGCATTTT. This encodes CASSLGGQNNQPQHF.

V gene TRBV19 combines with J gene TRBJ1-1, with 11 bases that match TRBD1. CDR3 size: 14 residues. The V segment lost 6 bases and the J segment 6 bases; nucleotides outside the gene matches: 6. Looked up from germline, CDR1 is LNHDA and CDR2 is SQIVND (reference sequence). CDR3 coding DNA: TGTGCCAGTAGCCGTCCGGGACAGGGGGCTGAAGCTTTCTTT. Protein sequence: CASSRPGQGAEAFF.

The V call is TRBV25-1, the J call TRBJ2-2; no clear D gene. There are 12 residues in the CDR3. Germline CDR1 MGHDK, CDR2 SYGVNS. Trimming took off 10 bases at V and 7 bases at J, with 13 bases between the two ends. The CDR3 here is CATSTLSGELFF. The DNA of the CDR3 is TGTGCCACCTCCACGCTTAGCGGGGAGCTGTTTTTT.

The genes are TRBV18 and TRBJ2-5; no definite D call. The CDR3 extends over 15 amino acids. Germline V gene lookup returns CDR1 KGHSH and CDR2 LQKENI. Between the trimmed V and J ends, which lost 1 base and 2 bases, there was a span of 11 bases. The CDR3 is CASSPRASVQETQYF. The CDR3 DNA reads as TGTGCCAGCTCACCACGGGCCTCAGTTCAAGAGACCCAGTACTTC.

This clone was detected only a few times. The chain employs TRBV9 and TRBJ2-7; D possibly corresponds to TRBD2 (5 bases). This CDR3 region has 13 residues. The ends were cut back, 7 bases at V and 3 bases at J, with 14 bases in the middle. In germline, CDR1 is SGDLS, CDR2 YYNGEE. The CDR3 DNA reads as TGTGCCAGCTCTAGCTCCCCAGACTACGAGCAGTACTTC. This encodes CASSSSPDYEQYF. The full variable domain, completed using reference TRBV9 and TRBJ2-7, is DSGVTQTPKHLITATGQRVTLRCSPRSGDLSVYWYQQSLDQGLQFLIQYYNGEERAKGNILERFSAQQFPDLHSELNLSSLELGDSALYFCASSSSPDYEQYFGPGTRLTVT.

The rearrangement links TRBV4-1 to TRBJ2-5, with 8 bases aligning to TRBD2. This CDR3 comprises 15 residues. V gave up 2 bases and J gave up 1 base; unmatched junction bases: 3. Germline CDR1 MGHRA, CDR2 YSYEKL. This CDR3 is CASSQSSGSQETQYF. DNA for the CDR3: TGCGCCAGCAGCCAATCTAGCGGGTCCCAAGAGACCCAGTACTTC.

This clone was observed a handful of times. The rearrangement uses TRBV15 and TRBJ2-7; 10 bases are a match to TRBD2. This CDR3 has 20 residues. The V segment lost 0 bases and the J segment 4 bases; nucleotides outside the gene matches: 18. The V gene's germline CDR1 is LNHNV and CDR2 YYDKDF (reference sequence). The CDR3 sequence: CATSRDLWASGGIGAYEQYF. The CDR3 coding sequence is TGTGCCACCAGCAGAGATTTGTGGGCTAGCGGGGGAATTGGGGCTTACGAGCAGTACTTC.

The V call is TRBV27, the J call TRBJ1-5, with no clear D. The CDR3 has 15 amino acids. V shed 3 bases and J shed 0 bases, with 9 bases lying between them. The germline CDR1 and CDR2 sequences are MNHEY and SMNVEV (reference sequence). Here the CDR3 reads CASSFTGNSNQPQHF. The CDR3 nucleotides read TGTGCCAGCAGTTTTACGGGTAATAGCAATCAGCCCCAGCATTTT.

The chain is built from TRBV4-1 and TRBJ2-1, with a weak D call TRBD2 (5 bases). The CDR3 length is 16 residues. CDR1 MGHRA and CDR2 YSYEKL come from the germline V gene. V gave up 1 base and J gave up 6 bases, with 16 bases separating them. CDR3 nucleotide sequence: TGCGCCAGCAGCCAAGGGGCGGCTAGAGAGGGCAATGAGCAGTTCTTC. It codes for CASSQGAAREGNEQFF.

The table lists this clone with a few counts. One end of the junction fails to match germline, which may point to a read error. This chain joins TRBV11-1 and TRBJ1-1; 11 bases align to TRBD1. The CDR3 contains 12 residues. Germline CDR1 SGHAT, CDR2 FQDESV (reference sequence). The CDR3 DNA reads TGTGCCAGCAGCCTGGGGACAGGGGGGATTGTCTTC. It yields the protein CASSLGTGGIVF.

CDR3 sequence reads: CASSLEGVGSTEAFF. The CDR3 DNA reads as TGTGCCAGCAGCTTGGAGGGGGTCGGAAGCACTGAAGCTTTCTTT. This rearrangement joins TRBV5-5 to TRBJ1-1; TRBD1 might be the D (6 bases). The CDR3 consists of 15 residues. In germline, CDR1 is SGHKS, CDR2 YYEKEE (reference sequence). V lost 0 bases and J 4 bases, leaving 13 bases between the germline ends.

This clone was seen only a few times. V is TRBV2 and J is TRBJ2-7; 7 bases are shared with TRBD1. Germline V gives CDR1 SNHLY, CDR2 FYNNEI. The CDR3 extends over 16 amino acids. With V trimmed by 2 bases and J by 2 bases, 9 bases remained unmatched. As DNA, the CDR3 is TGTGCCAGCAGTGAATTCGGAGGACAGGTTGCCTACGAGCAGTACTTC. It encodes CASSEFGGQVAYEQYF.

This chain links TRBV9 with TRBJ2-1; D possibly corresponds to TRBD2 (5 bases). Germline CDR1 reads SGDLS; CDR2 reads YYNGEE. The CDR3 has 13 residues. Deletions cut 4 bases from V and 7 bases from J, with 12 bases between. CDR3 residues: CASSPPPGNEQFF. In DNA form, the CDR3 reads TGTGCCAGCAGCCCCCCTCCGGGGAATGAGCAGTTCTTC.

As DNA, the CDR3 is TGCAGCGTTGAAGGGGCCAGGGGGCATATCACCGGGGAGCTGTTTTTT. Translated: CSVEGARGHITGELFF. The chain joins TRBV29-1 to TRBJ2-2, with 8 nucleotides matching TRBD1. The V segment lost 1 base and the J segment 4 bases; nucleotides outside the gene matches: 8. Germline CDR1 SQVTM, CDR2 ANQGSEA. The CDR3 contains 16 residues.

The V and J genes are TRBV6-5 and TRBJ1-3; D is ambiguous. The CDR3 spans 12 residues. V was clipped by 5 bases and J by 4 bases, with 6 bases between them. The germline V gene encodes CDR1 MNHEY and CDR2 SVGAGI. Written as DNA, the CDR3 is TGTGCCAGCAGTCCCGGGGGAAACACCATATATTTT. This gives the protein CASSPGGNTIYF.